The clone carrying this T cell receptor beta chain has only one observation. This record comes from a study of T cell changes during pregnancy in multiple sclerosis. Method: immunoSEQ multiplex PCR; TCRdb's copy keeps in-frame clones and lacks some. The repertoire has some 96,000 clones, approximately 92% of them found once; the top ten carry roughly 2%. The V end lost 4 bases, the J end lost 2 bases, and 13 bases lay between the germline ends. CDR3 size: 15 residues. Germline loops: CDR1 SGHTS, CDR2 YDEGEE. Sequencing used peripheral blood, obtained after pregnancy. This chain links TRBV5-8 with TRBJ1-5; tentatively, D is TRBD1 (5 bases). The receptor was derived from a female donor with multiple sclerosis, enrolled in a pregnancy study. CDR3 in amino acids: CASSLRRGGNQPQHF. Here the CDR3 DNA reads TGTGCCAGCAGCCTAAGAAGGGGTGGCAATCAGCCCCAGCATTTT. The entire variable domain, with the rest obtained from reference TRBV5-8 and TRBJ1-5, is as follows: EAGVTQSPTHLIKTRGQQATLRCSPISGHTSVYWYQQALGLGLQFLLWYDEGEERNRGNFPPRFSGRQFPNYSSELNVNALELEDSALYLCASSLRRGGNQPQHFGDGTRLSIL.